These T cell receptor beta chains were read from a single sample in a study of shared clonotypes between healthy human individuals. Profiling relied on immunoSEQ multiplex PCR, and the TCRdb table lists in-frame clones only, not all of them. The sample has over a million clones, more than 95% seen once. The sequenced sample was naive CD4+ T cells sorted from blood. The receptors originated from a man younger than 40 in good health. The CDR3 runs from the conserved cysteine through the conserved F or W. The D gene is left open where the match is weak. The size field is filled for only some rows; it gives once, few, many or a size class.

j_call	v_call	d_call	clone_size	cdr3_aa	cdr3_nt
TRBJ2-3	TRBV18	-	few	CASSPPSTDTQYF	TGTGCCAGCTCACCCCCCAGCACAGATACGCAGTATTTT
TRBJ2-7	TRBV15	TRBD2	-	CATSRSHVVAGVSYEQYF	TGTGCCACCAGCAGATCCCATGTAGTAGCGGGGGTTTCCTACGAGCAGTACTTC
TRBJ2-7	TRBV15	-	-	CATRRKGLGDEQYF	TGTGCCACCCGACGTAAGGGGCTAGGGGACGAGCAGTACTTC
TRBJ2-7	TRBV5-1	-	-	CASSLGTVYEQYF	TGCGCCAGCAGCTTGGGGACGGTCTACGAGCAGTACTTC
TRBJ1-1	TRBV11-2	-	-	CASSTQLGLVLGTEAFF	TGTGCCAGCAGCACCCAGTTGGGCCTAGTGCTTGGGACTGAAGCTTTCTTT
TRBJ2-7	TRBV5-5	-	once	CASSLDLRDHYEQYF	TGTGCCAGCAGCTTGGACCTCCGGGACCACTACGAGCAGTACTTC
TRBJ1-4	TRBV5-4	-	-	CASSSPNEKLFF	TGTGCCAGCAGCTCGCCTAATGAAAAACTGTTTTTT
TRBJ1-4	TRBV7-6	-	-	CASSGVGATNEKLFF	TGTGCCAGCAGCGGGGTTGGGGCAACTAATGAAAAACTGTTTTTT
TRBJ2-2	TRBV19	-	-	CASSTLSAVSGELFF	TGTGCCAGTAGTACCCTCTCGGCGGTCTCCGGGGAGCTGTTTTTT
TRBJ2-7	TRBV18	TRBD2	-	CASSLKRGTSGTSSYEQYF	TGTGCCAGCTCACTAAAGAGAGGGACTAGCGGGACTAGCTCCTACGAGCAGTACTTC
TRBJ2-2	TRBV5-6	TRBD1	-	CASSFAPPQGANTGELFF	TGTGCCAGCAGCTTTGCCCCCCCACAGGGGGCGAACACCGGGGAGCTGTTTTTT
TRBJ2-7	TRBV28	-	-	CASRAIRDWSYEQYF	TGTGCCAGCAGAGCCATCCGGGACTGGTCCTACGAGCAGTACTTC
TRBJ1-2	TRBV6-5	TRBD1	few	CASGQGRGYTF	TGTGCCAGCGGACAGGGGCGCGGCTACACCTTC
TRBJ1-5	TRBV19	TRBD1	once	CASSPTPDRVGNQPQHF	TGTGCCAGTAGTCCGACTCCGGACAGGGTCGGCAATCAGCCCCAGCATTTT
TRBJ2-1	TRBV2	TRBD2	-	CASSLAGGRWDEQFF	TGTGCCAGCAGTCTAGCGGGAGGCCGGTGGGATGAGCAGTTCTTC
TRBJ1-2	TRBV28	-	once	CASSFRPAPQAGYTF	TGTGCCAGCAGTTTTCGGCCGGCACCCCAGGCGGGCTACACCTTC
TRBJ1-1	TRBV25-1	-	-	CASRLTGTSEAFF	TGTGCCAGCCGATTAACAGGGACTAGTGAAGCTTTCTTT
TRBJ2-5	TRBV25-1	-	-	CASSARDLRRTQYF	TGTGCCAGCAGTGCCCGGGACCTCAGAAGGACCCAGTACTTC
TRBJ2-1	TRBV9	TRBD2	-	CASSVNQAGGDYNEQFF	TGTGCCAGCAGCGTAAATCAGGCGGGAGGGGACTACAATGAGCAGTTCTTC
TRBJ2-5	TRBV6-5	-	-	CASSTTGSGETQYF	TGTGCCAGCAGTACCACTGGGTCAGGGGAGACCCAGTACTTC
TRBJ2-7	TRBV10-3	TRBD1	-	CAISEPGTVSYEQYF	TGTGCCATCAGTGAGCCTGGGACAGTATCCTACGAGCAGTACTTC